This is a list of T cell receptor beta chains from one sample in a study of blood T cell repertoires in COVID-19. Assay used: immunoSEQ multiplex PCR; TCRdb lists only in-frame clones, some missing. In the table there are fewer than 45,000 clones, 70% to 80% of which are singletons. Sequenced material: peripheral blood. The receptor set was obtained from a man in his 60s with active COVID-19. Both conserved end residues are part of each CDR3. The D gene is left open where the match is weak. The size field is filled for only some rows; it gives once, few, many or a size class.

D gene,clone size,V gene,J gene,CDR3 DNA,CDR3 protein
-,-,TRBV19,TRBJ2-5,TGTGCCAGTAGTATAGCGCGGGGCCCACAAGAGACCCAGTACTTC,CASSIARGPQETQYF
-,-,TRBV4-3,TRBJ2-1,TGCGCCAGCAGCCAAAATAGACTCAATGAGCAGTTCTTC,CASSQNRLNEQFF
TRBD1,-,TRBV6-1,TRBJ1-3,TGTGCCAGCAGTGAACAGGGGGCTGGAAACACCATATATTTT,CASSEQGAGNTIYF
-,-,TRBV9,TRBJ1-1,TGTGCCAGCAGCGTAGATCTCTACACTGAAGCTTTCTTT,CASSVDLYTEAFF
TRBD2,-,TRBV6-1,TRBJ2-1,TGTGCCAGCAGTGAAGAAGTGACTAGCGGTTACAATGAGCAGTTCTTC,CASSEEVTSGYNEQFF
-,-,TRBV3-1/TRBV3-2,TRBJ1-1,TGTGCCAGCAGCCCCATACCCAGGGTCGGTGAAGCTTTCTTT,CASSPIPRVGEAFF
TRBD1,-,TRBV7-2,TRBJ1-1,TGTGCCAGCAGCTTGACAGGGGGGCCGAACACTGAAGCTTTCTTT,CASSLTGGPNTEAFF
TRBD2,few,TRBV5-4,TRBJ2-7,TGTGCCAGCAGCCCTGGGACTAGCGGGACCGCGGGGGAGCAGTACTTC,CASSPGTSGTAGEQYF
TRBD1,-,TRBV5-4,TRBJ1-2,TGTGCCAGCAGGGGACAGGGAGCGGTTGGCTACACCTTC,CASRGQGAVGYTF
TRBD1,-,TRBV23-1,TRBJ1-1,TGCGCCAGCAGTTTGATGACCTCCCTTACCGACAGGGGGAACACTGAAGCTTTCTTT,CASSLMTSLTDRGNTEAFF
-,-,TRBV19,TRBJ2-3,TGTGCCAGTAGTATGATGAGTTCCACAGATACGCAGTATTTT,CASSMMSSTDTQYF
TRBD2,-,TRBV11-2,TRBJ2-3,TGTGCCAGCAGCTCGGAACTAGCGGGGGGGCCTAAGGATACGCAGTATTTT,CASSSELAGGPKDTQYF
TRBD1,-,TRBV9,TRBJ2-3,TGTGCCAGCGGGGAAAGGACAGGGGGTTACACAGATACGCAGTATTTT,CASGERTGGYTDTQYF
TRBD2,once,TRBV14,TRBJ2-5,TGTGCCAGCAGCCAAGGTCGTCAGCGGGAGGACCAAGAGACCCAGTACTTC,CASSQGRQREDQETQYF
TRBD1,-,TRBV6-2/TRBV6-3,TRBJ1-1,TGTGCCAGCAGTTACTTACATCAGGGGGGAATGACGAACACTGAAGCTTTCTTT,CASSYLHQGGMTNTEAFF
TRBD2,-,TRBV18,TRBJ2-2,TGTGCCAGCTCAGGGAGAGCGGGATCCAACACCGGGGAGCTGTTTTTT,CASSGRAGSNTGELFF
TRBD2,-,TRBV27,TRBJ2-3,TGTGCCAGCAGTCTCCGCTCTGGACTAGTGGCAGATACGCAGTATTTT,CASSLRSGLVADTQYF
TRBD1,-,TRBV27,TRBJ2-2,TGTGCCAGCAGAAGGACAGGAGCCGGGGAGCTGTTTTTT,CASRRTGAGELFF
TRBD2,-,TRBV6-5,TRBJ2-7,TGTGCCAGCAAACTAGCGGGAGGGGACACCTACGAGCAGTACTTC,CASKLAGGDTYEQYF
-,-,TRBV4-3,TRBJ2-3,TGCGCCAGCAGCCAAGATCGGACAGCCGCGCAGTATTTT,CASSQDRTAAQYF
-,once,TRBV7-3,TRBJ2-3,TGTGCCAGCAGCCCCAAGGGGCAGTTTAGTTACACAGATACGCAGTATTTT,CASSPKGQFSYTDTQYF
-,-,TRBV5-1,TRBJ1-6,TGCGCCAGCAGTCAGGGTAATAATTCACCCCTCCACTTT,CASSQGNNSPLHF
-,-,TRBV18,TRBJ1-4,TGTGCCAGCTCACCCCGGACTGATGAAAAACTGTTTTTT,CASSPRTDEKLFF
TRBD1,-,TRBV14,TRBJ1-2,TGTGCCAGCAGCCTACTGACAGGGGGCAACTATGGCTACACCTTC,CASSLLTGGNYGYTF